Presented here are 9 T cell receptor beta chains from one specimen sequenced in a study of T cell responses to AZD1222 COVID-19 vaccine. The data were produced by immunoSEQ multiplex PCR, yet TCRdb's version contains in-frame clones alone and is incomplete. The sample carries approximately 180,000 clones, 88% recorded once. This sample comprised peripheral blood, obtained on day 0 of AZD1222 vaccination. The receptors derive from an adult in good health.

The chain recombines TRBV5-1 with TRBJ1-1; D perhaps matches TRBD1 (6 bases). Germline V gene lookup returns CDR1 SGHRS and CDR2 YFSETQ. The CDR3 extends over 14 amino acids. V was trimmed by 7 bases and J by 5 bases, leaving 18 bases between them. The CDR3 is CASVKNVGGTEAFF. The CDR3 nucleotides are TGCGCCAGCGTAAAAAACGTAGGGGGGACTGAAGCTTTCTTT.

This chain uses TRBV7-9 with TRBJ2-7; D perhaps matches TRBD1 (5 bases). CDR3 length: 11 amino acids. Per the germline V gene, CDR1 is SEHNR and CDR2 is FQNEAQ (reference sequence). Between the trimmed V and J ends, which lost 10 bases and 2 bases, there was a span of 9 bases. CDR3: CATTDTYEQYF. DNA for the CDR3: TGTGCCACCACGGACACCTACGAGCAGTACTTC.

The rearrangement links TRBV6-6 to TRBJ2-7; 9 bases line up with TRBD2. CDR1 is MNHNY and CDR2 is SVGAGI in the germline V gene (reference sequence). The junction had 7 bases not matched to a gene; V was cut back by 7 bases and J by 0 bases. This CDR3 comprises 15 residues. The CDR3: CASIVGGGASYEQYF. CDR3 DNA sequence: TGTGCCAGCATTGTTGGCGGGGGGGCCTCCTACGAGCAGTACTTC.

V gene TRBV7-2 combines with J gene TRBJ2-7, with 10 nucleotides matching TRBD2. The CDR3 sequence is 15 residues long. Looked up from germline, CDR1 is SGHTA and CDR2 is FQGNSA. V gave up 5 bases and J gave up 6 bases; unmatched junction bases: 10. In DNA form, the CDR3 reads TGTGCCAGCAGCCCCCCAAGCGTAGCGGGAGGCGAGCAGTACTTC. It translates to CASSPPSVAGGEQYF.

This clone is a singleton in its sample. The chain combines TRBV21-1 with TRBJ2-5; TRBD1, the table's D call, was not compared with the DNA. TRBV21-1 is annotated as a pseudogene. The CDR3 spans 13 residues. CDR3 DNA: TGTGCCAGCAGCCAGACAAACCAGGTCACCCAGTACTTC. Translated, it gives CASSQTNQVTQYF.

The chain is built from TRBV4-1 and TRBJ1-5; perhaps TRBD1 as D (6 bases). Per the germline V gene, CDR1 is MGHRA and CDR2 is YSYEKL. The ends were cut back, 3 bases at V and 5 bases at J, with 11 bases in the middle. This CDR3 is 14 amino acids long. CDR3 protein: CASSHVQGYQPQHF. CDR3 in DNA: TGCGCCAGCAGCCATGTACAGGGTTATCAGCCCCAGCATTTT.

V is TRBV2 and J is TRBJ2-4, with D perhaps given as TRBD1 or TRBD2 (5 bases each). The V end was cut by 7 bases, the J end by 5 bases, with 15 bases between. CDR1 SNHLY and CDR2 FYNNEI come from the germline V gene. The CDR3 totals 14 residues. This CDR3 reads CASTRVLGENIQYF. In nucleotides, the CDR3 is TGTGCCAGCACTAGGGTCCTGGGGGAAAACATTCAGTACTTC.

This chain connects TRBV2 to TRBJ1-1; the match to TRBD1 covers 11 bases. CDR1 SNHLY and CDR2 FYNNEI come from the germline V gene. Unmatched junction bases numbered 5, after V lost 10 bases and J lost 4 bases. The length of the CDR3 is 13 residues. Here the CDR3 DNA reads TGTGCCAACGGACAGGGGGCGGGCACTGAAGCTTTCTTT. This translates into CANGQGAGTEAFF.

The V and J genes are TRBV19 and TRBJ2-7; 10 bases line up with TRBD2. Germline values: CDR1 LNHDA, CDR2 SQIVND (reference sequence). This CDR3 spans 14 amino acids. The trim removed 5 bases at V and 2 bases at J, leaving 3 bases unmatched. CDR3: CASSGTSAAYEQYF. CDR3 bases: TGTGCCAGTAGTGGGACTAGCGCGGCCTACGAGCAGTACTTC.